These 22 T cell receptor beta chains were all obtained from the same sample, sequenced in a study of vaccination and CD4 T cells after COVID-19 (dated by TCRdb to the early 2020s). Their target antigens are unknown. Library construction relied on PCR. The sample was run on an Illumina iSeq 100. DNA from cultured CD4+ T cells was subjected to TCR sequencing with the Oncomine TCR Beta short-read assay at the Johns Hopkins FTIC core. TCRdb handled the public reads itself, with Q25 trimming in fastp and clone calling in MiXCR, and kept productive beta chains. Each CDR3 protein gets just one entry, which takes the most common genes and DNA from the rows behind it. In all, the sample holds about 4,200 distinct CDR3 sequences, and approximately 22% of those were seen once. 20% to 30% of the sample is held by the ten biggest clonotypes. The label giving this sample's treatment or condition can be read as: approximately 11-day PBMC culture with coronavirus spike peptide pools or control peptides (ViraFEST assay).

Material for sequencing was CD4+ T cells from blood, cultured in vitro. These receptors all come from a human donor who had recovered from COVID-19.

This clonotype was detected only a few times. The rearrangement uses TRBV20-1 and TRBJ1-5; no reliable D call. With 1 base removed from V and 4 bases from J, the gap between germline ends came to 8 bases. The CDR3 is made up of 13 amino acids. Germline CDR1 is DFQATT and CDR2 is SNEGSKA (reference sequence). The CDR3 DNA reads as TGCAGTGCTAGAGTTCCTCTGAATCAGCCCCAGCATTTT. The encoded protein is CSARVPLNQPQHF.

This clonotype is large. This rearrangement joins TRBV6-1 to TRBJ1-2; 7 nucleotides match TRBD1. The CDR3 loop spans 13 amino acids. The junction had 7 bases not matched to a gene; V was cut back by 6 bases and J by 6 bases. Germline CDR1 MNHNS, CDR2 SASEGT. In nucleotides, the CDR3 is TGTGCCAGCAGAAGCACAGGGGCCAATGGCTACACCTTC. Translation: CASRSTGANGYTF.

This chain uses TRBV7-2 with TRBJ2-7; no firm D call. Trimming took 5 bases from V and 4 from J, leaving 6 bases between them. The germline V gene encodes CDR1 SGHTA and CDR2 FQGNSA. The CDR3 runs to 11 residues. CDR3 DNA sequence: TGTGCCAGCAGCCTCGTGTACGAGCAGTACTTC. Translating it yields CASSLVYEQYF.

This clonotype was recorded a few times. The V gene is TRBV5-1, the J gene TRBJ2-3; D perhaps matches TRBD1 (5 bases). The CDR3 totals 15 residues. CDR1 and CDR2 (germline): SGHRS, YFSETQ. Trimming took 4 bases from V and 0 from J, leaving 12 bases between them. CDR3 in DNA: TGCGCCAGCAGCCTGCGGACACAGAGCACAGATACGCAGTATTTT. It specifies CASSLRTQSTDTQYF. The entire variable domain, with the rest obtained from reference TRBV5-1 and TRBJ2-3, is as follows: KAGVTQTPRYLIKTRGQQVTLSCSPISGHRSVSWYQQTPGQGLQFLFEYFSETQRNKGNFPGRFSGRQFSNSRSEMNVSTLELGDSALYLCASSLRTQSTDTQYFGPGTRLTVL.

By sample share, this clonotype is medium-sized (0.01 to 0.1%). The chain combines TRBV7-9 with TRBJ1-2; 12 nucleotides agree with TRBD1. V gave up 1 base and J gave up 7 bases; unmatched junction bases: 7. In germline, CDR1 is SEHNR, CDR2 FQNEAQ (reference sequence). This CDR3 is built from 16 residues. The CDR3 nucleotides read TGTGCCAGCAGCTTAGTCGGGGACAGGGGGCACAGTGGCTACACCTTC. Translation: CASSLVGDRGHSGYTF.

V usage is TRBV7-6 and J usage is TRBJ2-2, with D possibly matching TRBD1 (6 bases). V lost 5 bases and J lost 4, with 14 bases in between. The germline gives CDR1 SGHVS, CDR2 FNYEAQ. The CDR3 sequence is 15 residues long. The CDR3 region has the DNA TGTGCCAGCAGCCTTACGACAGGACCCACCGGGGAGCTGTTTTTT. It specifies CASSLTTGPTGELFF.

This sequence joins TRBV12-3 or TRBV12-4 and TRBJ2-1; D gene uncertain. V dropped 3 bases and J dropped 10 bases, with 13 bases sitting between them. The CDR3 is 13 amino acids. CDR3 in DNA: TGTGCCAGCAGTTTTCTCCTACTAACGGAGCAGTTCTTC. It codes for CASSFLLLTEQFF.

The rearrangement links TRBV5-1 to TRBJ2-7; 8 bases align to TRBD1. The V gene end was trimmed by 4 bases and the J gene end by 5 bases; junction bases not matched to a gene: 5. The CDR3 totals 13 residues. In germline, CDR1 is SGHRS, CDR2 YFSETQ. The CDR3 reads CASSLTGVNEQYF. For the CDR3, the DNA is TGCGCCAGCAGCCTGACAGGGGTGAACGAGCAGTACTTC.

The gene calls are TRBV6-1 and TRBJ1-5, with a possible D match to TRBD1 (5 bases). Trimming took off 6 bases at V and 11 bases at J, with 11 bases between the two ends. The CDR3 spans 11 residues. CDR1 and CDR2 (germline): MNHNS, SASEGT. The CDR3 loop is CASRQGGAQHF. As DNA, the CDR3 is TGTGCCAGCAGGCAGGGAGGCGCCCAGCATTTT.

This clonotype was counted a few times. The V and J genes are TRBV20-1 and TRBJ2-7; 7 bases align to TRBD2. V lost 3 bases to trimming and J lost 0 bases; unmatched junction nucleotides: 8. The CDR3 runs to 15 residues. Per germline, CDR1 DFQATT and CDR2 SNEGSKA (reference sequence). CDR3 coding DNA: TGCAGTGCTAGCCCAAGCGGGGTTAGCTCCTACGAGCAGTACTTC. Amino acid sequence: CSASPSGVSSYEQYF.

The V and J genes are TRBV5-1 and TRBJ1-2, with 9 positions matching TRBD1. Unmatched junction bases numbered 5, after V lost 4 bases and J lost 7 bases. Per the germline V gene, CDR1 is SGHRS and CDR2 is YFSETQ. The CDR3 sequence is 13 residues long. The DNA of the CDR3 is TGCGCCAGCAGCGACACAGGGGGCCGTGGCTACACCTTC. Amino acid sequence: CASSDTGGRGYTF.

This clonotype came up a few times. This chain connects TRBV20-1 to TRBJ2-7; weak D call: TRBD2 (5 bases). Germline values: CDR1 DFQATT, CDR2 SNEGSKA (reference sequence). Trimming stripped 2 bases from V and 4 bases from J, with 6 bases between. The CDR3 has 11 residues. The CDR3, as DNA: TGCAGTGCTAGACTAGCTTACGAGCAGTACTTC. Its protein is CSARLAYEQYF.

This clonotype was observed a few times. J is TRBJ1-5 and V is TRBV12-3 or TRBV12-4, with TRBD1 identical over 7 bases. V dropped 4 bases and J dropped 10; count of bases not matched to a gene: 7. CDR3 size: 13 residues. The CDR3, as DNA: TGTGCCAGCAGTTCCTTACAGGGGACCCCCCAGCATTTT. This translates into CASSSLQGTPQHF.

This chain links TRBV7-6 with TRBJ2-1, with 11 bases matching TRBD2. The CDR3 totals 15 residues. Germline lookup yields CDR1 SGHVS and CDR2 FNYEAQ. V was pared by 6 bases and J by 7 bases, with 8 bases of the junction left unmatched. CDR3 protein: CASSRIAGGPNEQFF. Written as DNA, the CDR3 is TGTGCCAGCAGTCGTATAGCGGGGGGGCCAAATGAGCAGTTCTTC.

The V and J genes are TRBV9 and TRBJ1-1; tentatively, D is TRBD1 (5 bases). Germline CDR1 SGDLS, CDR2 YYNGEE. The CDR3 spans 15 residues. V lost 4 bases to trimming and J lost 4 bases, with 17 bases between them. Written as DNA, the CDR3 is TGTGCCAGCAGCACCAACCCAGGGACCTTCACTGAAGCTTTCTTT. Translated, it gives CASSTNPGTFTEAFF.

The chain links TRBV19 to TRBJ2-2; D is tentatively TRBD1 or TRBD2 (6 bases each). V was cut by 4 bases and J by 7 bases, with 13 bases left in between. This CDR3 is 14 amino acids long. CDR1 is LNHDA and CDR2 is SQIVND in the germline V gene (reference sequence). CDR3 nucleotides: TGTGCCAGTAGTAAGGGCAGGGGAGGCGGGGAGCTGTTTTTT. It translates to CASSKGRGGGELFF.

The CDR3 nucleotides are TGCAGTGCTAGAGTCTCTCTGGGCAGGCTGGCCGGGTCCTACGAGCAGTACTTC. It codes for CSARVSLGRLAGSYEQYF. The chain has TRBV20-1 and TRBJ2-7; no firm D call. This CDR3 region has 18 residues. V was pared by 1 base and J by 1 base, with 23 bases between. Germline values: CDR1 DFQATT, CDR2 SNEGSKA (reference sequence).

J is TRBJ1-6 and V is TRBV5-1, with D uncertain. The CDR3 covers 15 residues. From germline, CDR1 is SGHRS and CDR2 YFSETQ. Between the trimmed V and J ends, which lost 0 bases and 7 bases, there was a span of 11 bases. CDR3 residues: CASSLVFAENSPLHF. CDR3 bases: TGCGCCAGCAGCTTGGTGTTCGCAGAAAATTCACCCCTCCACTTT.

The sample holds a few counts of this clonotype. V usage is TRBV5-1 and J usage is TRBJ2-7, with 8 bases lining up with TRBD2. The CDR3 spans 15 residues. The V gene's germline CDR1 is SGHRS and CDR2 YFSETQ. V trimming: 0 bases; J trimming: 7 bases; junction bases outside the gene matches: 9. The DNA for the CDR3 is TGCGCCAGCAGCTTGGTACTGCGGGGGGCGGGTGAGCAGTACTTC. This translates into CASSLVLRGAGEQYF.

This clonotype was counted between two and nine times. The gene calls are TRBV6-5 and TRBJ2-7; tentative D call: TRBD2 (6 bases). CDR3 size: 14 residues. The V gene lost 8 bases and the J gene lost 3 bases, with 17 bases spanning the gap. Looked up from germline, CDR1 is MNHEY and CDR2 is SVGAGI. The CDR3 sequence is CASQLSRGNYEQYF. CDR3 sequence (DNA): TGTGCCAGCCAGTTAAGTCGGGGGAACTACGAGCAGTACTTC.

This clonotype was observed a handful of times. The DNA for the CDR3 is TGTGCCACCGACCGGGGTGGGGGGGGTTCCTACAATGAGCAGTTCTTC. This gives the protein CATDRGGGGSYNEQFF. The chain uses TRBV15 and TRBJ2-1; 7 positions match TRBD2. Trimming at V came to 8 bases and at J to 1 base, leaving 11 bases not matched to a gene. Germline CDR1 and CDR2: LNHNV and YYDKDF (reference sequence). The CDR3 runs 16 residues.

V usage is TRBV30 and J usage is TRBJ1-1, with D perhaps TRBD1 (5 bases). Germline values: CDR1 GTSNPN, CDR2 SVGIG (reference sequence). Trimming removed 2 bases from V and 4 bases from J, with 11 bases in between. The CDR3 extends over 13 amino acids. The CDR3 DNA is TGTGCCTGGAGTACCAACAGGTTCACTGAAGCTTTCTTT. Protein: CAWSTNRFTEAFF.